The 31 T cell receptor beta chains reported below all come from one sample, sequenced in a study of T cell responses to AZD1222 COVID-19 vaccine. Sequenced by immunoSEQ multiplex PCR; TCRdb stores in-frame clones only, minus some. The sample lists about 100,000 clones; approximately 88% were seen once. Sequenced material: peripheral blood, taken on day 0 of AZD1222 vaccination. The receptors originated from an adult in good health.

This clone came up once. CDR3 nucleotide sequence: TGTGCCAGCAGCCAACGTGAGGGGACCTACAATGAGCAGTTCTTC. Its protein is CASSQREGTYNEQFF. The chain recombines TRBV7-8 with TRBJ2-1, with D possibly called TRBD1 or TRBD2 (5 bases each). The V and J ends lost 5 bases and 2 bases respectively, with 13 bases between them. This CDR3 has 15 amino acids. Germline V gives CDR1 SGHVS, CDR2 FQNEAQ.

This chain connects TRBV6-5 to TRBJ1-5; 9 bases are shared with TRBD1. The CDR3 is 15 amino acids. CDR1 MNHEY and CDR2 SVGAGI come from the germline V gene. V trimming: 4 bases; J trimming: 1 base; junction bases outside the gene matches: 2. The DNA for the CDR3 is TGTGCCAGCAGTTGGGACAGGGCAAGCAATCAGCCCCAGCATTTT. Encoded protein: CASSWDRASNQPQHF.

The rearrangement links TRBV29-1 to TRBJ2-1, with 7 nucleotides matching TRBD1. Per germline, CDR1 SQVTM and CDR2 ANQGSEA. The CDR3 consists of 12 residues. V trimming: 2 bases; J trimming: 8 bases; junction bases outside the gene matches: 3. The CDR3 is CSVESDRDEQFF. In DNA, the CDR3 is TGCAGCGTTGAAAGTGACAGGGATGAGCAGTTCTTC.

This clone was observed once. J is TRBJ2-3 and V is TRBV27; D ambiguous. Germline assignment: CDR1 MNHEY and CDR2 SMNVEV (reference sequence). The CDR3 is made up of 13 amino acids. V lost 7 bases and J 0 bases, leaving 8 bases between the germline ends. The chain's CDR3 is CASKSTSTDTQYF. The CDR3 nucleotides read TGTGCCAGCAAATCCACTAGCACAGATACGCAGTATTTT.

The chain uses TRBV11-2 and TRBJ1-1; D unresolved. The length of the CDR3 is 14 residues. Germline V lookup: CDR1 SGHAT, CDR2 FQNNGV. The V and J ends lost 1 base and 1 base respectively, with 7 bases between them. In nucleotides, the CDR3 is TGTGCCAGCAGCTTAGTTACGGGGAACACTGAAGCTTTCTTT. Protein product: CASSLVTGNTEAFF.

The rearrangement uses TRBV20-1 and TRBJ2-5; no clear D. This CDR3 region has 11 residues. Germline CDR1 DFQATT, CDR2 SNEGSKA (reference sequence). With 1 base removed from V and 5 bases from J, the gap between germline ends came to 5 bases. The CDR3 sequence is CSARAGETQYF. The DNA of the CDR3 is TGCAGTGCTAGAGCGGGCGAGACCCAGTACTTC.

Concerning this clone: One junction end does not reproduce the germline sequence, and a read error may be involved. The chain recombines TRBV5-6 with TRBJ2-1, with D possibly TRBD1 on 5 matching bases. The germline V gene has CDR1 SGHDT and CDR2 YYEEEE. This CDR3 is 10 amino acids long. The CDR3 region has the DNA TGTGCCAGCAGCTTGACGGTCAGGGTCTTC. Amino acids: CASSLTVRVF. The full variable domain, with the rest looked up from reference TRBV5-6 and TRBJ2-1, is DAGVTQSPTHLIKTRGQQVTLRCSPKSGHDTVSWYQQALGQGPQFIFQYYEEEERQRGNFPDRFSGHQFPNYSSELNVNALLLGDSALYLCASSLTVRVFGPGTRLTVL.

This chain links TRBV7-9 with TRBJ2-3, with 11 bases aligning to TRBD2. With V trimmed by 4 bases and J by 0 bases, 6 bases remained unmatched. The CDR3 covers 17 residues. CDR1 and CDR2 (germline): SEHNR, FQNEAQ (reference sequence). The CDR3 sequence is CASSSHLAGGSTDTQYF. The CDR3 DNA reads as TGTGCCAGCAGCTCGCACCTAGCGGGGGGAAGCACAGATACGCAGTATTTT.

In DNA form, the CDR3 reads TGTGCCAGCAGTTTTTGGGCGGACAGGGCTAACTATGGCTACACCTTC. Protein sequence: CASSFWADRANYGYTF. The chain uses TRBV28 and TRBJ1-2; 8 bases map to TRBD1. Germline trimming cut 3 bases from V and 0 bases from J; bases unmatched to any gene: 6. There are 16 residues in the CDR3. From germline, CDR1 is MDHEN and CDR2 SYDVKM.

This chain connects TRBV15 to TRBJ2-3, with D possibly TRBD2 on 6 matching bases. Trimming removed 5 bases from V and 3 bases from J, with 12 bases in between. Germline lookup yields CDR1 LNHNV and CDR2 YYDKDF (reference sequence). The CDR3 has 14 amino acids. The CDR3 DNA reads as TGTGCCACCAGCGTCGGGACTCTTACAGATACGCAGTATTTT. It encodes CATSVGTLTDTQYF.

In this sample, this clone turned up once. The CDR3 sequence: CASSSLGTVNTGELFF. The CDR3 nucleotides are TGTGCCAGCAGCTCGCTCGGGACAGTAAACACCGGGGAGCTGTTTTTT. The rearrangement links TRBV7-2 to TRBJ2-2; 7 bases fit TRBD1. The junction had 7 bases not matched to a gene; V was cut back by 4 bases and J by 2 bases. This CDR3 has 16 amino acids. Germline V gives CDR1 SGHTA, CDR2 FQGNSA.

V usage is TRBV18 and J usage is TRBJ2-2, with D perhaps being TRBD1 or TRBD2 (5 bases each). Looked up from germline, CDR1 is KGHSH and CDR2 is LQKENI. This CDR3 region has 14 residues. Trimming took off 6 bases at V and 0 bases at J, with 8 bases between the two ends. The CDR3 region is CASSPGPNTGELFF. The CDR3 coding sequence is TGTGCCAGCTCGCCGGGACCGAACACCGGGGAGCTGTTTTTT.

This sequence joins TRBV6-5 and TRBJ1-5; no clear D. Germline assignment: CDR1 MNHEY and CDR2 SVGAGI. V lost 2 bases and J lost 0, with 8 bases in between. This CDR3 spans 15 amino acids. CDR3 coding DNA: TGTGCCAGCAGTTACAAGTTCGGTAGCAATCAGCCCCAGCATTTT. Translation gives CASSYKFGSNQPQHF.

This rearrangement joins TRBV7-2 to TRBJ2-7; 8 bases align to TRBD1. After removal of 3 bases from V and 3 bases from J, the junction contained 4 bases not matched to a gene. Germline V gene data show CDR1 as SGHTA and CDR2 as FQGNSA. The CDR3 runs to 14 residues. CDR3 protein: CASSFQQGGYEQYF. The CDR3 nucleotides read TGTGCCAGCAGCTTTCAACAGGGGGGCTACGAGCAGTACTTC.

DNA for the CDR3: TGTGCCATCAGTGATGGGGATCTCTATGGCTACACCTTC. It codes for CAISDGDLYGYTF. The chain employs TRBV10-3 and TRBJ1-2; D call uncertain. V was shortened by 3 bases and J by 4 bases, with 9 bases between the two germline ends. Germline-derived CDR1 and CDR2 are ENHRY and SYGVKD. The CDR3 sequence is 13 residues long.

This rearrangement joins TRBV11-2 to TRBJ1-6; 7 bases map to TRBD1. Trimming took 5 bases from V and 5 from J; bases not matched to a gene: 9. The germline gives CDR1 SGHAT, CDR2 FQNNGV. The CDR3 covers 16 residues. The DNA for the CDR3 is TGTGCCAGCAGCCCGCCAGGGGGGCAGGATAATTCACCCCTCCACTTT. This translates into CASSPPGGQDNSPLHF. Full variable domain (outside the CDR3, taken from reference TRBV11-2 and TRBJ1-6): EAGVAQSPRYKIIEKRQSVAFWCNPISGHATLYWYQQILGQGPKLLIQFQNNGVVDDSQLPKDRFSAERLKGVDSTLKIQPAKLEDSAVYLCASSPPGGQDNSPLHFGNGTRLTVT.

J is TRBJ2-3 and V is TRBV29-1; TRBD1 or TRBD2 may be the D gene (5 bases each). This CDR3 has 15 residues. Trimming left V 3 bases short and J 0 bases short, with 13 bases between. Germline assignment: CDR1 SQVTM and CDR2 ANQGSEA. CDR3 nucleotide sequence: TGCAGCGTTGAGGGGGTTTCTTTAAGCACAGATACGCAGTATTTT. Its translation is CSVEGVSLSTDTQYF.

The V gene is TRBV7-9, the J gene TRBJ1-1; 7 positions match TRBD1. The CDR3 is 17 residues long. The J segment lost 0 bases and the V segment lost 5 bases, leaving 12 bases of the junction unmatched. The V gene's germline CDR1 is SEHNR and CDR2 FQNEAQ (reference sequence). CDR3 region: CASSNPPRDSMNTEAFF. CDR3 in DNA: TGTGCCAGCAGCAACCCCCCGCGGGACAGCATGAACACTGAAGCTTTCTTT.

This clone came up once. The rearrangement joins TRBV10-3 to TRBJ2-1; unclear D gene. Germline V gene sequence: CDR1 ENHRY, CDR2 SYGVKD. V was shortened by 0 bases and J by 9 bases, with 9 bases between the two germline ends. The CDR3 contains 13 residues. The CDR3, as DNA: TGTGCCATCAGTGAGTCGTTGGATAGTGAGCAGTTCTTC. It specifies CAISESLDSEQFF.

The J gene is TRBJ1-1, the V gene TRBV5-1; D gene unclear. CDR3 size: 12 residues. CDR1 is SGHRS, CDR2 YFSETQ, per germline. Trimming stripped 5 bases from V and 1 base from J, with 6 bases between. The CDR3 DNA reads TGCGCCAGCAGAAAAGGGAACACTGAAGCTTTCTTT. Translating it yields CASRKGNTEAFF.

This clone appeared many times. The DNA is left out, because the CDR3 cannot be placed on it with certainty; the CDR3 is given as TCRdb lists it. The chain has TRBV21-1 and TRBJ2-2; TRBD2, the table's D call, lacks a check against the DNA. TRBV21-1 is recorded as a pseudogene. The CDR3 is made up of 18 amino acids, end residues included. The CDR3 protein is CASSKEDVGRGSPGELFF.

In its sample, this clone was seen a few times. The CDR3, as DNA: TGTGCCAGCAGTTTGGGACAATCTACCAATTCACCCCTCCACTTT. Its translation: CASSLGQSTNSPLHF. This chain joins TRBV27 and TRBJ1-6; D may be TRBD1 (6 bases). The germline CDR1 and CDR2 sequences are MNHEY and SMNVEV (reference sequence). This CDR3 contains 15 residues. Trimming pared 3 bases from V and 7 bases from J, leaving 13 bases between.

Here the CDR3 reads CSFLYTGAEQFF. CDR3 in DNA: TGCAGCTTCCTATACACAGGGGCTGAGCAGTTCTTC. V and J are TRBV29-1 and TRBJ2-1; 7 bases map to TRBD1. The germline gives CDR1 SQVTM, CDR2 ANQGSEA. This CDR3 region has 12 residues. V shed 8 bases and J 9 bases; nucleotides not matched to a gene: 10.

V gene TRBV6-5 combines with J gene TRBJ1-2; tentatively, D is TRBD1 (6 bases). Germline V CDR1 and CDR2: MNHEY, SVGAGI. V lost 8 bases to trimming and J lost 7 bases, with 17 bases between them. This CDR3 comprises 13 residues. The CDR3 DNA reads TGTGCCAGCCGCAGTGGGGGGGCTGGTGGCTACACCTTC. Translated: CASRSGGAGGYTF.

This chain uses TRBV28 with TRBJ1-5; D gene uncertain. The CDR3 sequence is 13 residues long. Trimming removed 8 bases from V and 0 bases from J, with 8 bases in between. CDR1 is MDHEN and CDR2 is SYDVKM in the germline V gene. CDR3 nucleotide sequence: TGTGCCAGCTTCGGGAGTAGCAATCAGCCCCAGCATTTT. It translates to CASFGSSNQPQHF.

This chain links TRBV7-9 with TRBJ1-5; D is unclear. The CDR3 totals 15 residues. Trimming pared 3 bases from V and 1 base from J, leaving 10 bases between. CDR1 is SEHNR, CDR2 FQNEAQ, per germline (reference sequence). The CDR3: CASSLGDNSNQPQHF. The CDR3 bases are TGTGCCAGCAGCTTGGGTGACAACAGCAATCAGCCCCAGCATTTT.

Only one count was recorded for this clone. The V call is TRBV4-2, the J call TRBJ1-5, with D possibly being TRBD1 (6 bases). This CDR3 is 15 amino acids long. V dropped 2 bases and J dropped 7 bases, with 15 bases sitting between them. CDR1 is LGHNA, CDR2 YNFKEQ, per germline. The DNA for the CDR3 is TGTGCCAGCAGCCAAAAAGGACAGACAGGACAGCCCCAGCATTTT. It specifies CASSQKGQTGQPQHF.

This chain uses TRBV5-1 with TRBJ2-3; weak D call: TRBD2 (6 bases). The V gene's germline CDR1 is SGHRS and CDR2 YFSETQ. V shed 0 bases and J shed 3 bases, with 11 bases lying between them. The CDR3 has 15 residues. The CDR3 loop reads CASSLVAGGTDTQYF. The CDR3 DNA sequence: TGCGCCAGCAGCTTGGTAGCAGGAGGGACAGATACGCAGTATTTT.

The chain recombines TRBV6-5 with TRBJ2-7; TRBD1 agrees at 8 bases. The CDR3 totals 15 residues. The V gene's germline CDR1 is MNHEY and CDR2 SVGAGI. Trimming removed 2 bases from V and 2 bases from J; junction bases left unmatched: 5. This CDR3 reads CASSYGGQGTYEQYF. In DNA form, the CDR3 reads TGTGCCAGCAGTTACGGCGGACAGGGAACCTACGAGCAGTACTTC.

The count of this clone is one. This rearrangement joins TRBV5-4 to TRBJ1-1; D perhaps matches TRBD1 (6 bases). V lost 1 base, J lost 1 base, and 11 bases lay in between. The CDR3 covers 15 residues. From germline, CDR1 is SGHNT and CDR2 YYREEE (reference sequence). The CDR3, as DNA: TGTGCCAGCAGCTTGTTCGGGACAACGAACACTGAAGCTTTCTTT. This translates into CASSLFGTTNTEAFF.

The genes are TRBV6-5 and TRBJ2-5; D might be TRBD2 (5 bases). Trimming removed 7 bases from V and 3 bases from J, with 15 bases in between. The CDR3 is 14 residues long. Germline-derived CDR1 and CDR2 are MNHEY and SVGAGI. The CDR3 here is CASNVLGNEETQYF. CDR3 bases: TGTGCCAGCAATGTACTAGGGAACGAAGAGACCCAGTACTTC.